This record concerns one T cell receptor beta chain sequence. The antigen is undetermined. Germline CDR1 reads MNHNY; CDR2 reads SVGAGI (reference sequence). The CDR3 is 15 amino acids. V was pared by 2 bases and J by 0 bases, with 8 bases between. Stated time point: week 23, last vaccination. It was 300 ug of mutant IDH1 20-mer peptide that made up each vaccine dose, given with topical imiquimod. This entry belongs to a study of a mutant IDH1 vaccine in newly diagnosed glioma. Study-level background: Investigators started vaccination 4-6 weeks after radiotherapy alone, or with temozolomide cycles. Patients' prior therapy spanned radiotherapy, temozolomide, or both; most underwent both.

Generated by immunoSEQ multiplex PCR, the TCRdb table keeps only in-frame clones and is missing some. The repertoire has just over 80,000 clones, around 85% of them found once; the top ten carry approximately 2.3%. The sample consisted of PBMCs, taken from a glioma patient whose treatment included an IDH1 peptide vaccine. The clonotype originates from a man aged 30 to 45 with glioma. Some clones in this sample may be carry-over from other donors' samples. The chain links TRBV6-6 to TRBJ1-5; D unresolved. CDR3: CASSYDGYSNQPQHF. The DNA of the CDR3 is TGTGCCAGCAGTTACGATGGCTATAGCAATCAGCCCCAGCATTTT.